The clone carrying this T cell receptor beta chain has just a few counts. Treatment here: randomized to nivolumab then ipilimumab (arm A) or the reverse (arm B). No patient had prior DNA-damaging chemotherapy. From thawed PBMCs, live CD3+CD8+ cells negative for CD19 and CD56 were sorted. This record belongs to a study of sequential checkpoint blockade in melanoma. Study background: Arm A got nivolumab then ipilimumab; arm B the reverse, 1:1. Each arm's sequence ended with maintenance nivolumab.

The V end was cut by 7 bases, the J end by 1 base, with 13 bases between. The germline CDR1 and CDR2 sequences are MNHEY and SVGAGI. The CDR3 covers 14 residues. Sequenced by immunoSEQ multiplex PCR; TCRdb stores in-frame clones only, minus some. This table holds approximately 11,000 clones, 55% to 70% found once. V and J are TRBV6-5 and TRBJ2-5; possibly TRBD2 for D (6 bases). The clonotype originates from a human donor with melanoma. The sample consisted of CD8+ T cells sorted from blood (inferred from file names), taken from a patient given nivolumab and ipilimumab in sequence. The CDR3 spells CASTDLEGQETQYF. In DNA form, the CDR3 reads TGTGCCAGCACTGATCTGGAGGGCCAAGAGACCCAGTACTTC.